Below are 18 T cell receptor beta chains sequenced from a single sample in a study of blood T cell repertoires in COVID-19. Measured with immunoSEQ multiplex PCR; TCRdb has only the in-frame clones, and not every one. This sample has a few hundred thousand clones; roughly 84% occur once, and the top ten carry more than 0.9%. The sequenced material came from PBMCs or T cells enriched from blood (not recorded which). These TCRs come from a woman younger than 45 who had recovered from COVID-19.

This clone was found many times. The V call is TRBV28, the J call TRBJ1-2; possibly TRBD1 for D (5 bases). V shed 6 bases and J shed 8 bases, with 16 bases lying between them. Germline CDR1 MDHEN, CDR2 SYDVKM. The CDR3 contains 13 residues. DNA for the CDR3: TGTGCCAGCAGCCCCCCCGGGGGTTGGGGCTACACCTTC. Its translation is CASSPPGGWGYTF.

This clone was counted between two and nine times. The chain has TRBV3-1 (or the pseudogene TRBV3-2) and TRBJ2-1; 11 bases match TRBD2. Germline CDR1 and CDR2: LGHDT and YNNKEL (reference sequence). This CDR3 has 16 residues. Trimming removed 3 bases from V and 4 bases from J; junction bases left unmatched: 5. The CDR3 sequence is CASSQASGGSYNEQFF. The CDR3 region has the DNA TGTGCCAGCAGCCAGGCTAGCGGGGGGTCTTACAATGAGCAGTTCTTC.

The chain recombines TRBV30 with TRBJ1-1; D gene unclear. Trimming took off 2 bases at V and 2 bases at J, with 6 bases between the two ends. This CDR3 has 12 amino acids. The V gene's germline CDR1 is GTSNPN and CDR2 SVGIG (reference sequence). This chain's CDR3 is CAWSYSNTEAFF. The CDR3 coding sequence is TGTGCCTGGAGTTACAGTAACACTGAAGCTTTCTTT. Full variable domain (outside the CDR3, taken from reference TRBV30 and TRBJ1-1): SQTIHQWPATLVQPVGSPLSLECTVEGTSNPNLYWYRQAAGRGLQLLFYSVGIGQISSEVPQNLSASRPQDRQFILSSKKLLLSDSGFYLCAWSYSNTEAFFGQGTRLTVV.

The genes are TRBV14 and TRBJ1-2; 9 bases map to TRBD1. This CDR3 region has 14 residues. V gave up 8 bases and J gave up 3 bases; unmatched junction bases: 7. CDR1 is SGHDN and CDR2 is FVKESK in the germline V gene. The CDR3 is CASGQGRYDYGYTF. The CDR3 DNA sequence: TGTGCCAGCGGACAGGGGCGGTATGACTATGGCTACACCTTC.

With respect to this clone: No DNA is shown, since the ends of the CDR3 on it are uncertain; the CDR3 is the one TCRdb lists. V gene TRBV29-1 combines with J gene TRBJ2-5; no DNA check was done on the table's D call, TRBD2. Germline CDR1 and CDR2: SQVTM and ANQGSEA. 17 amino acids form the CDR3, both terminal residues included. The CDR3 protein is CSVDFRGGPDSRETQYF.

The chain joins TRBV5-4 to TRBJ2-3; 10 nucleotides agree with TRBD1. The CDR3 has 15 residues. The trim removed 5 bases at V and 2 bases at J, leaving 5 bases unmatched. CDR1 is SGHNT, CDR2 YYREEE, per germline (reference sequence). The DNA of the CDR3 is TGTGCCAGCAGTAGAGGGACAGGGGCCACAGATACGCAGTATTTT. Translation gives CASSRGTGATDTQYF.

J is TRBJ2-2 and V is TRBV7-2, with TRBD1 identical over 7 bases. Germline V gives CDR1 SGHTA, CDR2 FQGNSA. V lost 3 bases to trimming and J lost 1 base; unmatched junction nucleotides: 5. The CDR3 covers 16 residues. The chain's CDR3 is CASSFTGVQNTGELFF. CDR3 nucleotide sequence: TGTGCCAGCAGCTTTACAGGGGTTCAGAACACCGGGGAGCTGTTTTTT. The whole variable domain, remainder taken from reference TRBV7-2 and TRBJ2-2, is GAGVSQSPSNKVTEKGKDVELRCDPISGHTALYWYRQSLGQGLEFLIYFQGNSAPDKSGLPSDRFSAERTGGSVSTLTIQRTQQEDSAVYLCASSFTGVQNTGELFFGEGSRLTVL.

The chain uses TRBV30 and TRBJ1-6, with 7 bases matching TRBD1. Germline V gene data show CDR1 as GTSNPN and CDR2 as SVGIG (reference sequence). CDR3 length equals 16 residues. The ends lost 1 base at V and 5 bases at J; junction bases unmatched: 8. CDR3 bases: TGTGCCTGGAGTGGGTGGGACAGCACAAATAATTCACCCCTCCACTTT. This gives the protein CAWSGWDSTNNSPLHF.

The chain is built from TRBV30 and TRBJ2-7, with D possibly TRBD1 on 6 matching bases. The CDR3 sequence is 13 residues long. Germline-derived CDR1 and CDR2 are GTSNPN and SVGIG (reference sequence). Trimming took off 3 bases at V and 0 bases at J, with 9 bases between the two ends. The CDR3 bases are TGTGCCTGGAGGGGGGCAAGCTCCTACGAGCAGTACTTC. This sequence encodes CAWRGASSYEQYF.

The chain combines TRBV6-6 with TRBJ1-1; unclear D gene. The V end was cut by 2 bases, the J end by 6 bases, with 19 bases between. CDR1 and CDR2 from the germline V gene are MNHNY and SVGAGI (reference sequence). The CDR3 loop spans 16 amino acids. CDR3: CASSYPFKVEAAEAFF. The CDR3 nucleotides read TGTGCCAGCAGTTACCCCTTCAAAGTGGAGGCCGCTGAAGCTTTCTTT.

This clone was picked up a small number of times. This chain connects TRBV4-3 to TRBJ1-5; D remains unclear. CDR3 length: 16 residues. The V and J ends lost 0 bases and 3 bases respectively, with 12 bases between them. Germline V gene data show CDR1 as LGHNA and CDR2 as YSLEER. CDR3 sequence (DNA): TGCGCCAGCAGCCAAGAGTGGGCAGGTATCAATCAGCCCCAGCATTTT. Translating it yields CASSQEWAGINQPQHF.

V is TRBV6-1 and J is TRBJ1-2; D perhaps matches TRBD1 (5 bases). Germline V gene data show CDR1 as MNHNS and CDR2 as SASEGT. V was cut by 0 bases and J by 3 bases, with 11 bases left in between. This CDR3 is 15 amino acids long. CDR3 in DNA: TGTGCCAGCAGTGAAGCCGGCTGGGGGGACTATGGCTACACCTTC. Translation gives CASSEAGWGDYGYTF.

With respect to this clone: The identical CDR3 is also encoded by other nucleotide sequences in the sample. V usage is TRBV29-1 and J usage is TRBJ2-7, with D possibly being TRBD1 (5 bases). The CDR3 length is 13 residues. V shed 1 base and J shed 4 bases, with 11 bases lying between them. CDR1 is SQVTM, CDR2 ANQGSEA, per germline. In nucleotides, the CDR3 is TGCAGCGTTGAAGTCCAGGGTCGGTACGAGCAGTACTTC. This translates into CSVEVQGRYEQYF.

The J gene is TRBJ1-3, the V gene TRBV18; weak D call: TRBD1 (5 bases). Trimming took off 3 bases at V and 0 bases at J, with 9 bases between the two ends. From germline, CDR1 is KGHSH and CDR2 LQKENI. This CDR3 contains 15 residues. CDR3 DNA: TGTGCCAGCTCACCTACCGGGGGCTCTGGAAACACCATATATTTT. Its protein is CASSPTGGSGNTIYF.

The V and J genes are TRBV28 and TRBJ2-5, with 11 bases identical to TRBD1. Germline values: CDR1 MDHEN, CDR2 SYDVKM. The CDR3 is 16 amino acids. The ends lost 6 bases at V and 6 bases at J; junction bases unmatched: 12. The CDR3 region is CASRITRTGGLKTQYF. CDR3 nucleotide sequence: TGTGCCAGCAGGATTACTCGGACAGGGGGCTTGAAGACCCAGTACTTC.

The V call is TRBV7-8, the J call TRBJ1-4, with D hard to call. In germline, CDR1 is SGHVS, CDR2 FQNEAQ. The CDR3 is 15 residues long. V lost 5 bases and J 7 bases, leaving 17 bases between the germline ends. The CDR3 DNA reads as TGTGCCAGCAGCAAGCGGAGGGTATCGGTTGAAAAACTGTTTTTT. This translates into CASSKRRVSVEKLFF.

V and J are TRBV3-1 (or the pseudogene TRBV3-2) and TRBJ1-1, with D unresolved. Germline V gives CDR1 LGHDT, CDR2 YNNKEL (reference sequence). CDR3 length: 15 residues. V was pared by 0 bases and J by 4 bases, with 12 bases between. The CDR3 sequence is CASSQDSTGLTEAFF. CDR3 nucleotide sequence: TGTGCCAGCAGCCAAGATTCAACGGGTCTCACTGAAGCTTTCTTT.

This chain links TRBV6-6 with TRBJ2-7; 8 bases line up with TRBD1. The V and J ends lost 5 bases and 5 bases, in that order; junction bases with no gene match: 17. CDR3 length: 17 amino acids. Germline loops: CDR1 MNHNY, CDR2 SVGAGI (reference sequence). The CDR3 here is CASSPPRGQGGKHEQYF. CDR3 bases: TGTGCCAGCAGTCCCCCTCGAGGACAGGGCGGGAAACACGAGCAGTACTTC.